This TCR beta chain was sequenced during a study of T cell repertoires in cytomegalovirus infection. Study in general: Evidence of both CMV infection and a matching HLA type came from public TCR beta signatures. The study's findings and limits: HLA-C-restricted CMV clonotypes gave the most frequent clonotype in two of eight donors. Identification of carriers of CMV plus the relevant HLA was performed using cumulative public TCR beta family frequency.

Notes on this clonotype: The target antigen is unknown.

The germline V gene encodes CDR1 WSHSY and CDR2 SAAADI. The CDR3 runs 15 residues. V lost 5 bases and J lost 4, with 17 bases in between. Using its own MiXCR run on the reads, TCRdb lists one record per CDR3 protein. The sample consists of about 770,000 distinct CDR3 sequences, almost 30% of them appearing once. The genes are TRBV10-2 and TRBJ1-1; TRBD1 might be the D (6 bases). This TCR came from a human donor in good health (CMV status not recorded). Some clones in this sample may be carry-over from other donors' samples. This specimen consisted of cultured CD8+ T cells from PBMCs, obtained from culture after CMV antigen stimulation. The DNA of the CDR3 is TGCGCCAGCAGTCGCTACAGGGAAAGAATCACTGAAGCTTTCTTT. This encodes CASSRYRERITEAFF.